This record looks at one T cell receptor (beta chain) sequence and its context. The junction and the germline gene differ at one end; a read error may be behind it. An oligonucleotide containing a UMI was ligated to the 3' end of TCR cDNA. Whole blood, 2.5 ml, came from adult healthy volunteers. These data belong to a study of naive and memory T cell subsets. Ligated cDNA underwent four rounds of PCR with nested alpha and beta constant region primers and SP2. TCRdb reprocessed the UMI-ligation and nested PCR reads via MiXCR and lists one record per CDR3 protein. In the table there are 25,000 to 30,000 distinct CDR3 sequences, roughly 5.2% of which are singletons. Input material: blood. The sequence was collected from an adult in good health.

The CDR3 sequence is CASSLKIGTPMDF. CDR3 nucleotide sequence: TGTGCCAGCAGCTTAAAGATCGGGACCCCGATGGACTTC. The chain joins TRBV7-2 to TRBJ2-4; either TRBD1 or TRBD2 may supply D (5 bases each). The CDR3 loop spans 13 amino acids. Germline assignment: CDR1 SGHTA and CDR2 FQGNSA.